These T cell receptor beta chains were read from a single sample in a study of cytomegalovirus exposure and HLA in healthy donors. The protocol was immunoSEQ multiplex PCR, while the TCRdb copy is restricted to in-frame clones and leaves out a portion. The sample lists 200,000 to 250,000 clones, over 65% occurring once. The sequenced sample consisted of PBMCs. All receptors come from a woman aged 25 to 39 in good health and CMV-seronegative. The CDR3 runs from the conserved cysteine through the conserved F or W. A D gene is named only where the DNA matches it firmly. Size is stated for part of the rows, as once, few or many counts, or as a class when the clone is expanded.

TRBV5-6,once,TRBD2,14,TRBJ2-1,CASSLLAGHNEQFF,TGTGCCAGCAGCTTGCTAGCGGGACACAATGAGCAGTTCTTC
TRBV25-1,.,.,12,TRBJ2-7,CASSEWEDEQYF,TGTGCCAGCAGTGAATGGGAGGACGAGCAGTACTTC
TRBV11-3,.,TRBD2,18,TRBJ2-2,CASSPWGGPKTNTGELFF,TGTGCCAGCAGCCCCTGGGGGGGTCCGAAAACTAACACCGGGGAGCTGTTTTTT
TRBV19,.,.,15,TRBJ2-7,CASSIGPDSTYEQYF,TGTGCCAGTAGTATAGGCCCGGACAGCACCTACGAGCAGTACTTC
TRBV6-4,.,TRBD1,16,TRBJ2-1,CASSGTWDRGYNEQFF,TGTGCCAGCAGTGGCACGTGGGACAGGGGGTACAATGAGCAGTTCTTC
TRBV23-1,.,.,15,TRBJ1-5,CASTRTGAGDQPQHF,TGCGCCAGCACTCGGACGGGAGCAGGTGATCAGCCCCAGCATTTT
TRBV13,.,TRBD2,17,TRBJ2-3,CASSSHRLAGNTDTQYF,TGTGCCAGCAGCTCCCACCGACTAGCGGGTAACACAGATACGCAGTATTTT
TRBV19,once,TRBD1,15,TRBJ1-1,CASSQNRDRDTEAFF,TGTGCCAGTAGCCAAAACCGGGACAGGGACACTGAAGCTTTCTTT
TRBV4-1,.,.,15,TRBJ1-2,CASSPVWEGLYGYTF,TGCGCCAGCAGCCCCGTTTGGGAGGGCTTATATGGCTACACCTTC
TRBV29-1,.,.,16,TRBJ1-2,CSVGLNSGRRDYGYTF,TGCAGCGTTGGATTGAACAGCGGGCGAAGGGACTATGGCTACACCTTC
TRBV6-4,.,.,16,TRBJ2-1,CASSDSRGGGYNEQFF,TGTGCCAGCAGTGACTCTAGGGGAGGGGGTTACAATGAGCAGTTCTTC
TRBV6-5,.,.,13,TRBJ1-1,CASSYSPGTHAFF,TGTGCCAGCAGTTACTCCCCCGGGACACACGCTTTCTTT
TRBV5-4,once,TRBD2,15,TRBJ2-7,CASSRTSGSSYEQYF,TGTGCCAGCAGCCGGACTAGCGGGAGCTCCTACGAGCAGTACTTC
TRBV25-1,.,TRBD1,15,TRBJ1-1,CASSDLRTGGGEAFF,TGTGCCAGCAGTGACCTTCGGACAGGGGGCGGCGAAGCTTTCTTT
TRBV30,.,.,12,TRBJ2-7,CAWSQVSYEQYF,TGTGCCTGGAGTCAGGTATCCTACGAGCAGTACTTC
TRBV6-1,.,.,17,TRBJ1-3,CASSEARLRTDGNTIYF,TGTGCCAGCAGTGAAGCGCGGCTCAGGACAGATGGAAACACCATATATTTT
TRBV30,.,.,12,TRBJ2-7,CAWSASGVEQYF,TGTGCCTGGAGTGCATCAGGGGTCGAGCAGTACTTC
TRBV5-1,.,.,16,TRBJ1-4,CASSLGPTRRDEKLFF,TGCGCCAGCAGCTTGGGTCCGACCAGGAGGGATGAAAAACTGTTTTTT
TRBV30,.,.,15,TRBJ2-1,CACKPRGAYDNEQFF,TGTGCCTGTAAGCCCCGGGGGGCGTACGACAATGAGCAGTTCTTC
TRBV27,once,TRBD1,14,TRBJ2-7,CASSWGQGTYEQYF,TGTGCCAGCAGTTGGGGACAGGGGACCTACGAGCAGTACTTC
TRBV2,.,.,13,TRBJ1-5,CASSDRTNQPQHF,TGTGCCAGCTCCGACAGGACCAATCAGCCCCAGCATTTT
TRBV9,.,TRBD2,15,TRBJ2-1,CASSRLAGGYNEQFF,TGTGCCAGCAGCAGACTAGCGGGGGGGTACAATGAGCAGTTCTTC
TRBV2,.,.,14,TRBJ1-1,CASREGYRNTEAFF,TGTGCCAGCAGAGAAGGGTATAGGAACACTGAAGCTTTCTTT
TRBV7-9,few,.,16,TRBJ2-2,CASSFLRDRNTGELFF,TGTGCCAGCAGCTTCCTGCGGGACAGGAACACCGGGGAGCTGTTTTTT
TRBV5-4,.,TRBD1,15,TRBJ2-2,CASSFGQGLVGELFF,TGTGCCAGCAGCTTCGGACAGGGTCTGGTCGGGGAGCTGTTTTTT
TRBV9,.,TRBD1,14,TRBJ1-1,CASSPGTVNTEAFF,TGTGCCAGCAGCCCCGGGACAGTGAACACTGAAGCTTTCTTT
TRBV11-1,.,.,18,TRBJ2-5,CASRSTVRGRGEQETQYF,TGTGCCAGCAGATCTACCGTGCGGGGCAGGGGGGAACAAGAGACCCAGTACTTC
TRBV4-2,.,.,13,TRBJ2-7,CASSLGGLDEQYF,TGTGCCAGCAGCCTGGGGGGACTGGACGAGCAGTACTTC
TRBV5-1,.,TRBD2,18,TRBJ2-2,CASSLGLAGGRDTGELFF,TGCGCCAGCAGCTTAGGCCTAGCGGGGGGGCGTGACACCGGGGAGCTGTTTTTT
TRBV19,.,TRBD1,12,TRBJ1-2,CASSMTGASYTF,TGTGCCAGTAGTATGACAGGGGCGAGCTACACCTTC
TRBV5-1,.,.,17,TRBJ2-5,CASSLALTGLSIETQYF,TGCGCCAGCAGCTTGGCATTAACAGGCCTCTCAATAGAGACCCAGTACTTC
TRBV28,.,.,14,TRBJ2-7,CASSFKTAQYEQYF,TGTGCCAGCAGTTTTAAGACAGCCCAGTACGAGCAGTACTTC
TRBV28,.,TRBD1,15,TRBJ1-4,CASSTRTGIFEKLFF,TGTGCCAGCAGTACGCGGACAGGGATCTTCGAAAAACTGTTTTTT
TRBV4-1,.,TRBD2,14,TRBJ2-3,CASSPGLAGGHLYF,TGCGCCAGCAGCCCGGGACTAGCGGGGGGGCATTTGTATTTT
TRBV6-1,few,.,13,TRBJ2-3,CASSEVNTDTQYF,TGTGCCAGCAGTGAAGTAAACACAGATACGCAGTATTTT
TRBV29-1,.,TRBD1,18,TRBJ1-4,CSVSPIPGQGAFSEKLFF,TGCAGCGTTAGCCCAATCCCGGGACAGGGGGCATTTAGTGAAAAACTGTTTTTT
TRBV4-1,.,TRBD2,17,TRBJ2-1,CASSHRLAGVSYNEQFF,TGCGCCAGCAGCCATCGACTAGCGGGAGTATCCTACAATGAGCAGTTCTTC
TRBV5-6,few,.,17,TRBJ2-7,CASSSIRDIGTSYEQYF,TGTGCCAGCAGCTCTATCCGGGACATCGGAACCTCCTACGAGCAGTACTTC
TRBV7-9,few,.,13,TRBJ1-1,CASSLQQGTEAFF,TGTGCCAGCAGCTTACAACAGGGAACTGAAGCTTTCTTT